This is a list of T cell receptor beta chains from one sample in a study of technical replicates of blood from several donors. Sequenced by immunoSEQ multiplex PCR; TCRdb stores in-frame clones only, minus some. The sample has 45,000 to 55,000 clones, 94% seen once. Sequenced input: T cells isolated from PBMCs. The source is a human donor in good health. CDR3s leave out the opening cysteine and the closing phenylalanine or tryptophan. Where a row states a size, it is once, few, many or the class of an expanded clone; other rows omit it.

J,V,size,CDR3
TRBJ2-7,TRBV11-2,NA,ASSFPREGSSYEQY
TRBJ1-1,TRBV29-1,few,SVVPGQGLEPNTEAF
TRBJ2-3,TRBV6-5,NA,ASATVYADTQY
TRBJ2-1,TRBV10-3,NA,AISDWEGAYNEQF
TRBJ1-5,TRBV5-6,NA,ASSLWTGIGTGNQPQH
TRBJ1-1,TRBV7-3,NA,ASSLGTGGEGTEAF
TRBJ1-1,TRBV6-5,NA,ASSYNAGGTEAF
TRBJ1-3,TRBV11-2,NA,ASTTITKGERGNTIY
TRBJ2-2,TRBV7-9,once,ASSLLADTGELF
TRBJ1-2,TRBV11-3,NA,ASSRGYISLGGGYT
TRBJ1-2,TRBV7-9,once,ASSQTGPKNGYT
TRBJ1-2,TRBV5-1,NA,ASSGDRVDGYT